These 2 T cell receptor beta chains were all obtained from the same sample, sequenced in a study of blood T cell repertoires in COVID-19 (TCRdb year 2020). The method was the immunoSEQ multiplex PCR assay. The source is immuneACCESS, and TCRdb retained only in-frame sequences with V and J called. Part of the clones is not carried over; for the studies checked, unresolved V genes explain less than half of this, and the remainder is unexplained. The sample includes 100,000 or so clones, with approximately 90% observed a single time. The ten largest clones capture over 2% of the sample. The sample was peripheral blood. The origin of the receptors is a man aged 45-65 years with active COVID-19.

The V gene is TRBV6-6, the J gene TRBJ2-7, with D possibly TRBD1 on 6 matching bases. The V gene lost 7 bases and the J gene lost 6 bases, with 19 bases spanning the gap. The CDR3 length is 14 residues. Per germline, CDR1 MNHNY and CDR2 SVGAGI (reference sequence). The CDR3 nucleotides are TGTGCCAGCACGGATCCGACAGGAGGCAGCGAGCAGTACTTC. Translated: CASTDPTGGSEQYF.

This clone was counted once. The chain couples TRBV9 to TRBJ2-5; 7 bases align to TRBD2. V gave up 1 base and J gave up 4 bases; unmatched junction bases: 4. There are 14 residues in the CDR3. Germline lookup yields CDR1 SGDLS and CDR2 YYNGEE. CDR3 nucleotides: TGTGCCAGCAGCGTATCTCCGGGAGGAGAGACCCAGTACTTC. Protein product: CASSVSPGGETQYF.